This passage covers 18 T cell receptor beta chains from one sample sequenced in a study of OX40 agonist ivuxolimab in advanced cancers. Libraries were prepared by immunoSEQ multiplex PCR; TCRdb keeps only in-frame clonotypes and omits some of them. Of 55,000 to 65,000 clones in the sample, 75% to 90% are singletons; the top ten hold around 0.6%. The specimen was CD4+ or CD8+ T cells sorted from blood, collected in a trial of the OX40 agonist ivuxolimab. All receptors derive from an adult with an advanced solid tumor such as melanoma, head and neck, liver or kidney cancer.

The V call is TRBV10-3, the J call TRBJ1-1; D gene uncertain. V lost 5 bases and J lost 0, with 10 bases in between. CDR3 length: 14 amino acids. Germline CDR1 is ENHRY and CDR2 is SYGVKD. Here the CDR3 reads CAISSGSMNTEAFF. CDR3 coding DNA: TGTGCCATCAGTTCCGGGAGTATGAACACTGAAGCTTTCTTT.

In DNA, the CDR3 is TGTGCCAGCAGCCCTTACCGGACAGGGGGCTGGGGAGAGCAGTTCTTC. Its translation: CASSPYRTGGWGEQFF. J is TRBJ2-1 and V is TRBV7-8; 11 bases map to TRBD1. Per germline, CDR1 SGHVS and CDR2 FQNEAQ. CDR3 length: 16 amino acids. Losses at the gene ends were 5 bases for V and 10 bases for J; bases not matched to a gene: 13.

The chain joins TRBV28 to TRBJ2-7; 8 positions match TRBD1. The CDR3 runs 17 residues. Trimming at V came to 5 bases and at J to 0 bases, leaving 12 bases not matched to a gene. The germline CDR1 and CDR2 sequences are MDHEN and SYDVKM. The CDR3 loop is CASSASPVTGDSYEQYF. The CDR3 DNA reads TGTGCCAGCAGTGCGTCCCCGGTGACAGGGGACTCCTACGAGCAGTACTTC.

The chain carries TRBV5-4 and TRBJ1-5, with D unresolved. Per germline, CDR1 SGHNT and CDR2 YYREEE (reference sequence). V lost 0 bases and J lost 5, with 6 bases in between. CDR3 length: 13 amino acids. CDR3 sequence reads: CASSLGTDQPQHF. The CDR3 DNA sequence: TGTGCCAGCAGCTTGGGAACCGATCAGCCCCAGCATTTT.

V gene TRBV4-2 combines with J gene TRBJ2-5, with D perhaps TRBD1 or TRBD2 (5 bases each). V lost 9 bases and J 5 bases, leaving 16 bases between the germline ends. From germline, CDR1 is LGHNA and CDR2 YNFKEQ. This CDR3 comprises 13 residues. The CDR3 reads CASSEGPRETQYF. CDR3 sequence (DNA): TGTGCCAGTTCTGAGGGGCCGCGGGAGACCCAGTACTTC.

This chain joins TRBV6-1 and TRBJ1-6; no clear D gene. The V end lost 5 bases, the J end lost 8 bases, and 4 bases lay between the germline ends. Germline CDR1 and CDR2: MNHNS and SASEGT. This CDR3 region has 11 residues. DNA for the CDR3: TGTGCCAGCAGTTTCGATTCACCCCTCCACTTT. Its translation is CASSFDSPLHF.

Written as DNA, the CDR3 is TGTGCCAGCAGCGCGACAGGGAGCCACGAGCAGTACTTC. This codes for CASSATGSHEQYF. The rearrangement joins TRBV11-3 to TRBJ2-7, with 7 bases fitting TRBD1. Germline V gene lookup returns CDR1 SGHNT and CDR2 YENEEA. The CDR3 is 13 residues long. V gave up 5 bases and J gave up 5 bases; unmatched junction bases: 6.

This chain connects TRBV4-3 to TRBJ2-2; possibly TRBD1 for D (6 bases). CDR3 length: 17 residues. Germline lookup yields CDR1 LGHNA and CDR2 YSLEER. V lost 0 bases and J 7 bases, leaving 18 bases between the germline ends. For the CDR3, the DNA is TGCGCCAGCAGCCAAGAGCCTCTCAGGGGCGGTGGCGGGGAGCTGTTTTTT. It encodes CASSQEPLRGGGGELFF.

The chain employs TRBV7-9 and TRBJ2-1; TRBD2 matches at 7 bases. The CDR3 sequence is 14 residues long. Germline V gene sequence: CDR1 SEHNR, CDR2 FQNEAQ (reference sequence). Germline trimming cut 6 bases from V and 8 bases from J; bases unmatched to any gene: 10. The CDR3 spells CASSGGGEGYEQFF. The DNA for the CDR3 is TGTGCCAGCAGTGGCGGAGGGGAGGGGTATGAGCAGTTCTTC. Full variable domain (rest looked up from reference TRBV7-9 and TRBJ2-1): DTGVSQNPRHKITKRGQNVTFRCDPISEHNRLYWYRQTLGQGPEFLTYFQNEAQLEKSRLLSDRFSAERPKGSFSTLEIQRTEQGDSAMYLCASSGGGEGYEQFFGPGTRLTVL.

The chain recombines TRBV7-8 with TRBJ2-2, with D perhaps matching TRBD1 (6 bases). This CDR3 is built from 15 residues. The germline gives CDR1 SGHVS, CDR2 FQNEAQ. V lost 7 bases to trimming and J lost 5 bases, with 17 bases between them. The CDR3: CASTSQGYDTGELFF. CDR3 nucleotides: TGTGCCAGCACCTCCCAGGGGTATGATACCGGGGAGCTGTTTTTT.

The J gene is TRBJ2-3, the V gene TRBV9, with 10 bases lining up with TRBD2. The germline CDR1 and CDR2 sequences are SGDLS and YYNGEE. The V and J ends lost 2 bases and 2 bases, in that order; junction bases with no gene match: 2. This CDR3 is built from 15 residues. DNA for the CDR3: TGTGCCAGCAGCGTCCTAGCGGGGGACACAGATACGCAGTATTTT. As protein: CASSVLAGDTDTQYF.

Concerning this clone itself: One junction end disagrees with the germline gene, perhaps due to a read error. The chain couples TRBV7-9 to TRBJ1-6; TRBD1 agrees at 8 bases. This CDR3 comprises 14 residues. Germline CDR1 and CDR2: SEHNR and FQNEAQ (reference sequence). In DNA form, the CDR3 reads TGTGCCAGCAGCTTTGGACAGGGCCCCCTGGCCCTGCACTTT. It translates to CASSFGQGPLALHF.

The table lists this clone with a few counts. The chain uses TRBV5-4 and TRBJ2-7; no firm D call. The CDR3 has 13 residues. In germline, CDR1 is SGHNT, CDR2 YYREEE (reference sequence). Trimming cost V 4 bases and J 2 bases, with 10 bases left between them. The CDR3 loop is CASSNDGPYEQYF. For the CDR3, the DNA is TGTGCCAGCAGCAATGACGGGCCCTACGAGCAGTACTTC.

Worth noting for this clone: The same CDR3 can be traced to other DNA sequences in this sample. The chain employs TRBV15 and TRBJ1-4, with a tentative D call TRBD1 (6 bases). The CDR3 spans 13 residues. In germline, CDR1 is LNHNV, CDR2 YYDKDF (reference sequence). V lost 6 bases and J 6 bases, leaving 11 bases between the germline ends. The CDR3 reads CATSFRGDEKLFF. In DNA form, the CDR3 reads TGTGCCACCAGTTTCAGGGGAGATGAAAAACTGTTTTTT.

The chain carries TRBV5-6 and TRBJ2-7; TRBD1 agrees at 9 bases. This CDR3 has 19 residues. Germline lookup yields CDR1 SGHDT and CDR2 YYEEEE. The ends lost 1 base at V and 3 bases at J; junction bases unmatched: 17. Written as DNA, the CDR3 is TGTGCCAGCAGCTTGAGGGGTCCTCCCGGGACAGGGAACTTCTACGAGCAGTACTTC. This codes for CASSLRGPPGTGNFYEQYF.

The chain joins TRBV4-2 to TRBJ1-2; a weak D match, TRBD1 (6 bases). The CDR3 loop spans 14 amino acids. Germline CDR1 reads LGHNA; CDR2 reads YNFKEQ. V was shortened by 2 bases and J by 3 bases, with 10 bases between the two germline ends. CDR3 protein: CASSQPGQYYGYTF. CDR3 bases: TGTGCCAGCAGCCAACCCGGACAGTACTATGGCTACACCTTC.

The chain recombines TRBV2 with TRBJ2-4; 9 bases match TRBD1. V was pared by 4 bases and J by 8 bases, with 9 bases of the junction left unmatched. CDR3 length equals 15 residues. CDR1 is SNHLY and CDR2 is FYNNEI in the germline V gene. CDR3 sequence: CASSVSRDRVDIQYF. DNA of the CDR3: TGTGCCAGCAGTGTTTCCCGGGACAGGGTTGACATTCAGTACTTC.

The V gene is TRBV5-1, the J gene TRBJ1-3, with D possibly TRBD1 on 5 matching bases. Germline V gives CDR1 SGHRS, CDR2 YFSETQ. CDR3 length: 15 residues. Trimming removed 0 bases at V and 7 bases at J, with 14 bases between. CDR3 bases: TGCGCCAGCAGCTTGGACTCGGGACCGGGGAACACCATATATTTT. The encoded protein is CASSLDSGPGNTIYF.